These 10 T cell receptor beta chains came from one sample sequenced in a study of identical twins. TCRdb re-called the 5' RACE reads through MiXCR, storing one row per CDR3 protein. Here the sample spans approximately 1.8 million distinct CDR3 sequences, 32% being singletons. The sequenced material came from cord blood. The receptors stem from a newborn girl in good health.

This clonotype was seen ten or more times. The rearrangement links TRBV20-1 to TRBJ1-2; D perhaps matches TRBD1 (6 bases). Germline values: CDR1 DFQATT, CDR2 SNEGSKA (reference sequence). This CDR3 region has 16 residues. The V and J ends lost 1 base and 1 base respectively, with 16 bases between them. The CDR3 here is CSARAAGTTVNYGYTF. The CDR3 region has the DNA TGCAGTGCTAGAGCGGCCGGGACAACTGTTAACTATGGCTACACCTTC.

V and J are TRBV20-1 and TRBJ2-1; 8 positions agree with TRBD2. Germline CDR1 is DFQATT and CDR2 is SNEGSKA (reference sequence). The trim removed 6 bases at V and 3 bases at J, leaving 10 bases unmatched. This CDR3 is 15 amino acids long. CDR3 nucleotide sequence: TGCAGTGCCTTATCCGGGACTAGTGGCTACAATGAGCAGTTCTTC. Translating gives CSALSGTSGYNEQFF.

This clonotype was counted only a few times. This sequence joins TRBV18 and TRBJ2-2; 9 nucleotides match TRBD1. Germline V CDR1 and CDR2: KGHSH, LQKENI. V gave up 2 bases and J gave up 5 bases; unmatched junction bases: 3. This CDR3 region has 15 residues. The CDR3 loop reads CASSPGTGYTGELFF. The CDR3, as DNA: TGTGCCAGCTCACCAGGGACAGGGTATACCGGGGAGCTGTTTTTT.

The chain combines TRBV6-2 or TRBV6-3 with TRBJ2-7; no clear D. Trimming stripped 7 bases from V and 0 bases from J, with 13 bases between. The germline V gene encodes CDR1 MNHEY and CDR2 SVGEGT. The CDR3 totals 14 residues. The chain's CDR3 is CASKTSGPSYEQYF. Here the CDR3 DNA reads TGTGCCAGCAAAACCTCCGGACCCTCCTACGAGCAGTACTTC.

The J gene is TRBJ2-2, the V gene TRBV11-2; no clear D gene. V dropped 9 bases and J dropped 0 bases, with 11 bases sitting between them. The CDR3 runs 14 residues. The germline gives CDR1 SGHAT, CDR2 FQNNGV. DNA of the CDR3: TGTGCCAGTAGTACGCCCTCGAACACCGGGGAGCTGTTTTTT. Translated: CASSTPSNTGELFF.

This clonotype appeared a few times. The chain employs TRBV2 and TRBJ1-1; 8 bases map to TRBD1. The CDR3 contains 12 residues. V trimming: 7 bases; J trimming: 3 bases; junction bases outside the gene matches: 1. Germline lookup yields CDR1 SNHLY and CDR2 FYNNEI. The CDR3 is CASNRGDTEAFF. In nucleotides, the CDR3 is TGTGCCAGCAACAGGGGGGACACTGAAGCTTTCTTT. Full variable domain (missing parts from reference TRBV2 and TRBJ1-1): EPEVTQTPSHQVTQMGQEVILRCVPISNHLYFYWYRQILGQKVEFLVSFYNNEISEKSEIFDDQFSVERPDGSNFTLKIRSTKLEDSAMYFCASNRGDTEAFFGQGTRLTVV.

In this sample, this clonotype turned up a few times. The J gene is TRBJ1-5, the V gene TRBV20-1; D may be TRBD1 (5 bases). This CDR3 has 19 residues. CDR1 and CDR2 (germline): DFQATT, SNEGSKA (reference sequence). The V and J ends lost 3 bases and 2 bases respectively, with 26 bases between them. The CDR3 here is CSARARLQGEVMGNQPQHF. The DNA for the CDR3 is TGCAGTGCTAGGGCTCGGTTGCAGGGTGAGGTTATGGGCAATCAGCCCCAGCATTTT.

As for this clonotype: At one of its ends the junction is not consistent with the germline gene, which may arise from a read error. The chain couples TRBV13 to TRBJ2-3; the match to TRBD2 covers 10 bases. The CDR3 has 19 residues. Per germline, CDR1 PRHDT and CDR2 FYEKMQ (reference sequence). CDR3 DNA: TGTGCCGGCAGCCCCCCTGGTGATAGCGGGGGGCTATACACAGATACGCAGTATTTT. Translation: CAGSPPGDSGGLYTDTQYF.

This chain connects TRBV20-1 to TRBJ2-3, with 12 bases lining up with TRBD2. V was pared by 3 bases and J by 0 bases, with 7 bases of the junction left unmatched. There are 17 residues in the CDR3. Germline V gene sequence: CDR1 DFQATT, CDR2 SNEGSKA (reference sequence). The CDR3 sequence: CSASAPGTSGSTDTQYF. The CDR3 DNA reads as TGCAGTGCTAGTGCCCCCGGGACTAGCGGGAGCACAGATACGCAGTATTTT.

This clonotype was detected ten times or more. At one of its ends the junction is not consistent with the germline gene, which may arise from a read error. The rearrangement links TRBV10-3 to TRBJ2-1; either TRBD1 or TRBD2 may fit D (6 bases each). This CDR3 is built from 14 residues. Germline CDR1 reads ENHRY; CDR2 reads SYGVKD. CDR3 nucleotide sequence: TGTGCCACCAGTGGGGGGCCTTCCTACAATGAGCAGTTCTTC. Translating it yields CATSGGPSYNEQFF.